This entry is about one T cell receptor beta chain. This clone was seen a single time. The specificity of this receptor is unknown. No base quality values were provided; no much bigger clone lies one nucleotide off. The data were taken from a study of beta chain features in type 1 diabetes (dated 2018 in TCRdb). About the full investigation: Patients and healthy donors did not differ in mean age, gender distribution, total cell number or subset yield. The study compared the TCRB repertoires of sorted circulating CD4+ T cell subsets in recently diagnosed type 1 diabetes patients with those in matched healthy donors. Regulatory and stem cell-like memory subsets were isolated from only 8 patients and roughly eight healthy donors, whereas naive and central memory subsets came from all 28 donors. A total of some 100,000,000 sorted cells were examined across all samples, and the number of cells per subset was strongly correlated with RNA yield. Results the study describes overall, beyond this receptor: PCR may preferentially amplify shorter templates, but because patient and control samples were amplified and corrected together, any resulting skew would affect both groups equally. Because cDNA rather than genomic DNA was sequenced, highly expressing activated cells could have been over-represented, although no difference in activation and CD3 levels was found between groups. Because the HLA sub-analyses included only small numbers of individuals, any influence of HLA type on TCRB rearrangement was left unresolved. Fewer insertions and more nucleotide deletions at VDJ recombination sites were observed in patients with type 1 diabetes, implying thymic rearrangement abnormalities. Type 1 diabetes patients showed a moderate but significant shortening of TCRB CDR3 length in all four CD4+ subsets. Naive, central memory and regulatory TCRB repertoires appeared to be more similar among patients than among healthy donors.

From each donor, a single peripheral blood sample of approximately 0.11 L on average was drawn into heparinised tubes. A BD FACSAria II and a panel including CD45RO, CCR7, CD25, CD127, CD95 and CD27 were used to sort naive, central memory, regulatory and stem cell-like memory CD4+ T cells. All sorted populations exceeded 95% purity. Right away, PBMCs were isolated by Lymphoprep density gradient centrifugation and were stained directly, with no culture step. To minimize batch effects, samples were stained and sorted in pairs, one healthy donor with one patient per experiment. V loses 5 bases, J loses 4 bases, and the germline ends lie 18 bases apart. Including cysteine and phenylalanine, the CDR3 has 15 amino acids. The sequence is cut down to CDR3 DNA, 45 bases in frame from base 1. Per the germline V gene, SNHLY is the CDR1 and FYNNEI is the CDR2. The entire isolated RNA was reverse transcribed using the High Capacity cDNA Reverse Transcription Kit, and thus expressed TCRB transcripts were sequenced. For stem cell-like memory T cell samples, survey-depth immunoSEQ sequencing was used, averaging approximately 950,000 total reads per sample. After sorted cells were lysed in RLT buffer, RNA was extracted with DNase-treated RNeasy Micro or Mini kits, with the choice depending on cell number. Each cell subset was processed on its own to prevent cross-contamination, while patient and healthy donor samples were processed together. TCRB sequences were amplified from cDNA with the immunoSEQ multiplex PCR, producing 87-bp fragments spanning the CDR3 region. Sequencing of the amplicons was done on the Illumina HiSeq platform. Per the source publication's procedure: Synthetic template baselines were used to correct PCR bias computationally, reads within Hamming distance 2 were collapsed, and singletons that could not be merged were discarded. By aligning reads against IMGT, V, D and J genes, CDR3 length, and insertions or deletions at six rearrangement sites were assigned. Within each subset, clonotype counts were normalized to sorted cell number, after which true diversity and Gini coefficients were computed with the tcR R package. Repertoire sharing was quantified using the overlap coefficient calculated on TCRB nucleotide sequences. Held by TCRdb, this immuneACCESS table contains in-frame sequences only and omits some clones. Under half of the omission traces to an unresolved V gene where checked; the cause of the rest is unknown. The DNA was the basis for D and trimming; V, J and clone size are from that table. The sample table lists around 26,000 clones, around 68% of them with a count of one. Roughly 1.1% of the sample rests with the top ten.

The specimen sequenced was stem cell memory CD4+ T cells from blood. This sample's cell subset or site label indicates: stem cell-like memory CD4+ T cells. In this chain, TRBV2 is recombined with TRBJ2-7; the D region possibly corresponds to TRBD2 (5 bases align). This clonotype was sampled from a woman aged 40 to 50 with type 1 diabetes. DNA sequence: TGTGCCAGCAGTCAGACTAAGTCCAATGGGTACGAGCAGTACTTC. This sequence encodes CASSQTKSNGYEQYF.